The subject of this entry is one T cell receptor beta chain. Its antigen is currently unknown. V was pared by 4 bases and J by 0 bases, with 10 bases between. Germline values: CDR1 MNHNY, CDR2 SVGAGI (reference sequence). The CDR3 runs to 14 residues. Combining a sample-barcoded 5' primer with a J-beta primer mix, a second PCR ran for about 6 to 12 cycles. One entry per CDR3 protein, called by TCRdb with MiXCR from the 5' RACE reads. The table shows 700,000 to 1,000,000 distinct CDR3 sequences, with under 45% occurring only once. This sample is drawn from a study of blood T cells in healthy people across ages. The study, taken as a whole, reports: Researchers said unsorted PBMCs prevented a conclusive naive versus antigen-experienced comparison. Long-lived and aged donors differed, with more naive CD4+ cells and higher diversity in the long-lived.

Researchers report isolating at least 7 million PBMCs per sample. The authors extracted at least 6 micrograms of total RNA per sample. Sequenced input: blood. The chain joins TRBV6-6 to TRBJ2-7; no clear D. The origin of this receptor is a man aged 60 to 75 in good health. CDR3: CASSSSLNSYEQYF. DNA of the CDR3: TGTGCCAGCAGTTCGAGTCTCAACTCCTACGAGCAGTACTTC.